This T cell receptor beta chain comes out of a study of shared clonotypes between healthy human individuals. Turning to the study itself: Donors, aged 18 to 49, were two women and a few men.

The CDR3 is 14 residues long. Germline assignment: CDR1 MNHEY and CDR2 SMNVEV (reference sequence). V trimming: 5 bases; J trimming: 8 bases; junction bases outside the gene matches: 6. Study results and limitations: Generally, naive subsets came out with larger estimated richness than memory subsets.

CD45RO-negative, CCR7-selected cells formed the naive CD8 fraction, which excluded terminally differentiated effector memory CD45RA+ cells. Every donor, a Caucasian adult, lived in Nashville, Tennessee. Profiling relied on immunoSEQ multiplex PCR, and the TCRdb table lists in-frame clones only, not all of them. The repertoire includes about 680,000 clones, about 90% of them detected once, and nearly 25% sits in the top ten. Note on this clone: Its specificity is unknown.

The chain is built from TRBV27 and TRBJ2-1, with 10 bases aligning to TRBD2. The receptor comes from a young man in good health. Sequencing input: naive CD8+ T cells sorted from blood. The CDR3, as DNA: TGTGCCAGCAGTACAGCGGGAGGGCCGGATGAGCAGTTCTTC. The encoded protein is CASSTAGGPDEQFF.